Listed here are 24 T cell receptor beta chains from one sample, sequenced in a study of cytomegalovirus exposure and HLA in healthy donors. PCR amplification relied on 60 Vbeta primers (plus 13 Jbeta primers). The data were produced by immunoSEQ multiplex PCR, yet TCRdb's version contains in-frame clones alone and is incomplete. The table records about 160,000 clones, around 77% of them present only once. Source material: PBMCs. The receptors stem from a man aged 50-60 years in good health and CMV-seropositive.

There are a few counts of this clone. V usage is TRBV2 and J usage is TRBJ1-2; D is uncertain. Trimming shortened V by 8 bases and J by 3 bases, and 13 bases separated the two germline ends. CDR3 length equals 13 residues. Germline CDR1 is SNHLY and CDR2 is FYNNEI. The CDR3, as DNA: TGTGCCAGCCCCCTTCGGGAGGACTATGGCTACACCTTC. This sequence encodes CASPLREDYGYTF.

The CDR3 coding sequence is TGTGCCAGCAGTTTTGCGGGGGGGCTCCATACGCAGTATTTT. This translates into CASSFAGGLHTQYF. The chain carries TRBV6-6 and TRBJ2-3; 9 nucleotides align to TRBD2. With 4 bases clipped from V and 7 bases from J, the junction kept 6 bases outside the gene matches. The CDR3 spans 14 residues. Germline loops: CDR1 MNHNY, CDR2 SVGAGI (reference sequence).

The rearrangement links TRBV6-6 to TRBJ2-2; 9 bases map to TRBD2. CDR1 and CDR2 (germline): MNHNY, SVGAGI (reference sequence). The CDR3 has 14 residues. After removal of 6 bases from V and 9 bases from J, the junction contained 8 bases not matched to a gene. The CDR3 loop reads CASRRGGLHRELFF. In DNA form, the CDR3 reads TGTGCCAGCAGGCGGGGGGGCCTTCATCGGGAGCTGTTTTTT.

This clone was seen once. DNA of the CDR3: TGTGCCAGCATTAGGGGCTGGTCCCAAGAGACCCAGTACTTC. Residues: CASIRGWSQETQYF. The V and J genes are TRBV2 and TRBJ2-5, with a weak D call TRBD1 (5 bases). Germline V lookup: CDR1 SNHLY, CDR2 FYNNEI. This CDR3 contains 14 residues. Trimming cost V 7 bases and J 1 base, with 13 bases left between them.

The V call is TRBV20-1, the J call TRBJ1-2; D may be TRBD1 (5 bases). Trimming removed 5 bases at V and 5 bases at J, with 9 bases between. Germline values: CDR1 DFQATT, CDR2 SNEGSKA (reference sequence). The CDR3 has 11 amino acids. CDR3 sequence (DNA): TGCAGTGCTGGGGGGGGGTATGGCTACACCTTC. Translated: CSAGGGYGYTF.

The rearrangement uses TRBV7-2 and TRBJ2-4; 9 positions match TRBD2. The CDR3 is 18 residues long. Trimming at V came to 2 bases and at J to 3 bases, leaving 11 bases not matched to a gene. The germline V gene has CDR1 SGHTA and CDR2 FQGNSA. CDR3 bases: TGTGCCAGCAGCTTATTATTCGCGGGGGGGCCGGGCAAAAACATTCAGTACTTC. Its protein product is CASSLLFAGGPGKNIQYF.

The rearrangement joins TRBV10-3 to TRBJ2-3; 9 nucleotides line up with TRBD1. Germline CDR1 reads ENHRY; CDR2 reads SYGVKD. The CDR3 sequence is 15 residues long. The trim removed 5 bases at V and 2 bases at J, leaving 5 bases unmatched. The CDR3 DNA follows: TGTGCCATCAGTTCCGGACAGGGGAACACAGATACGCAGTATTTT. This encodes CAISSGQGNTDTQYF.

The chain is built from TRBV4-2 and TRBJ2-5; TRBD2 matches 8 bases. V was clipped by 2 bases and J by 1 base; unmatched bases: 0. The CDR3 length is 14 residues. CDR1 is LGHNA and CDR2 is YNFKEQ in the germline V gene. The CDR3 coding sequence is TGTGCCAGCAGCCAAACTAGCGGCCAAGAGACCCAGTACTTC. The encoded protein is CASSQTSGQETQYF.

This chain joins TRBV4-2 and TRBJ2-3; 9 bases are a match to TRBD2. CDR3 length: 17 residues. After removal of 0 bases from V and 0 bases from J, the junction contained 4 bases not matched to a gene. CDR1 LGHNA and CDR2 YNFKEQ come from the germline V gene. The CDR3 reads CASSQEASGGSTDTQYF. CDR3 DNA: TGTGCCAGCAGCCAAGAAGCGAGCGGGGGGAGCACAGATACGCAGTATTTT.

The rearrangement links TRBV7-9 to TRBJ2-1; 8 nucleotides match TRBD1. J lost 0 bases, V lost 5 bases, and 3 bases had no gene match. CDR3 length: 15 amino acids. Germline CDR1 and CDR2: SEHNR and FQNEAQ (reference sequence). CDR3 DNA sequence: TGTGCCAGCAGCCAACAGGGGGGCTCCTACAATGAGCAGTTCTTC. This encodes CASSQQGGSYNEQFF.

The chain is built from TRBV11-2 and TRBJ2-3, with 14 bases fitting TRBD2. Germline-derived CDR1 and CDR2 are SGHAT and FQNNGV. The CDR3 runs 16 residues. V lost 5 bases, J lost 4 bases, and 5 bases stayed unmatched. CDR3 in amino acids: CASSPRLAGGPDTQYF. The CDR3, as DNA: TGTGCCAGCAGCCCCAGACTAGCGGGGGGGCCAGATACGCAGTATTTT. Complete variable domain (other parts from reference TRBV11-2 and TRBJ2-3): EAGVAQSPRYKIIEKRQSVAFWCNPISGHATLYWYQQILGQGPKLLIQFQNNGVVDDSQLPKDRFSAERLKGVDSTLKIQPAKLEDSAVYLCASSPRLAGGPDTQYFGPGTRLTVL.

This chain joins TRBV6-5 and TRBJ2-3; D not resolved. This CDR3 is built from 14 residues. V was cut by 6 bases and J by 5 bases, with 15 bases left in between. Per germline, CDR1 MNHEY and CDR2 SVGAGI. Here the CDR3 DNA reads TGTGCCAGCAGCCTAGGTCAAAGTGGAGATACGCAGTATTTT. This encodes CASSLGQSGDTQYF.

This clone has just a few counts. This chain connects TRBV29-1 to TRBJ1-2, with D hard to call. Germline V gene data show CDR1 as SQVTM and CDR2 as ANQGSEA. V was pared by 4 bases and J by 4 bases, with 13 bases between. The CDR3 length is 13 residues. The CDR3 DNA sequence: TGCAGCGTTGGAGATTCGCGGGGCTATGGCTACACCTTC. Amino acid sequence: CSVGDSRGYGYTF. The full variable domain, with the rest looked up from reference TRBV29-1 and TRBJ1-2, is SAVISQKPSRDICQRGTSLTIQCQVDSQVTMMFWYRQQPGQSLTLIATANQGSEATYESGFVIDKFPISRPNLTFSTLTVSNMSPEDSSIYLCSVGDSRGYGYTFGSGTRLTVV.

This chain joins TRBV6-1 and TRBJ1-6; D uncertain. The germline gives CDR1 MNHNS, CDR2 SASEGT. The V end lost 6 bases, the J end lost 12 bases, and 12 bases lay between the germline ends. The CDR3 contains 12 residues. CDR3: CASRVSEKPLHF. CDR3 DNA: TGTGCCAGCAGGGTGTCGGAGAAACCCCTCCACTTT.

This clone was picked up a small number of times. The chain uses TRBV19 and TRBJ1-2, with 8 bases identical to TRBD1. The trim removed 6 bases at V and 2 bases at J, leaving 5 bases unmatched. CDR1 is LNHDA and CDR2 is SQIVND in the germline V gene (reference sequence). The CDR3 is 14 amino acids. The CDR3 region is CASSTGGINYGYTF. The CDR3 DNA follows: TGTGCCAGTAGCACAGGGGGGATAAACTATGGCTACACCTTC.

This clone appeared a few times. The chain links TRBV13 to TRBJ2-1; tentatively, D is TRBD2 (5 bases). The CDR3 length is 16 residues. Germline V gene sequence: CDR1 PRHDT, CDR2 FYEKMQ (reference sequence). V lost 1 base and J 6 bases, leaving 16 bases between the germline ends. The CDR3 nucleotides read TGTGCCAGCAGCTTAGTGCTAGCTACTCGGGGCAATGAGCAGTTCTTC. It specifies CASSLVLATRGNEQFF. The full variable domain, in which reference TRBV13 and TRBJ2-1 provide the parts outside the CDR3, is AAGVIQSPRHLIKEKRETATLKCYPIPRHDTVYWYQQGPGQDPQFLISFYEKMQSDKGSIPDRFSAQQFSDYHSELNMSSLELGDSALYFCASSLVLATRGNEQFFGPGTRLTVL.

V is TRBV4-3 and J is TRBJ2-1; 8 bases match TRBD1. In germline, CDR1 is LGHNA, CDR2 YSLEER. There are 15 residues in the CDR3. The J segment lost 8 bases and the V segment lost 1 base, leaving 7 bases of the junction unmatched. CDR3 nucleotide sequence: TGCGCCAGCAGCCAAGCGCCAGGGGGCGTCGATGAGCAGTTCTTC. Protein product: CASSQAPGGVDEQFF.

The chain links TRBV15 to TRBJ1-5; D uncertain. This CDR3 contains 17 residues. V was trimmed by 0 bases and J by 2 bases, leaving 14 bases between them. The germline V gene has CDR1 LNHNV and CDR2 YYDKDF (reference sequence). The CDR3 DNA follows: TGTGCCACCAGCAGAGAGGATCAAGGGAGGGGCAATCAGCCCCAGCATTTT. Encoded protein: CATSREDQGRGNQPQHF.

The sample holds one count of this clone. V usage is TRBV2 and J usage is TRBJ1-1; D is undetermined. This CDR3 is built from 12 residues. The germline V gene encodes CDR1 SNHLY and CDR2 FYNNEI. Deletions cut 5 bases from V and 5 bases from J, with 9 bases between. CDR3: CASSRRVTEAFF. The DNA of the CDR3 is TGTGCCAGCAGTAGGAGAGTAACTGAAGCTTTCTTT.

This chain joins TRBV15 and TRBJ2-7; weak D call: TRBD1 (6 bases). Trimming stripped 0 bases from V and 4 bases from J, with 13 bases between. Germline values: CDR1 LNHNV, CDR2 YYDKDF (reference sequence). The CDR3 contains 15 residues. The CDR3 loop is CATSREATGIYEQYF. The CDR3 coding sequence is TGTGCCACCAGCAGAGAGGCGACAGGAATTTACGAGCAGTACTTC.

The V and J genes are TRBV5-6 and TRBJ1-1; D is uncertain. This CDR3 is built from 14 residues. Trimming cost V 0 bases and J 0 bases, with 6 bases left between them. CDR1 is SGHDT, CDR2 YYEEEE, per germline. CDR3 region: CASSLGHLNTEAFF. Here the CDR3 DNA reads TGTGCCAGCAGCTTGGGACACCTGAACACTGAAGCTTTCTTT.

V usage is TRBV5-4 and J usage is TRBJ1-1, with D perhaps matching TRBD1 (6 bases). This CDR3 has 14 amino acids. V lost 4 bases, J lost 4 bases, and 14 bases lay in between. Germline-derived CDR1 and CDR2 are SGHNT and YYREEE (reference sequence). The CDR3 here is CASSQVKGGTEAFF. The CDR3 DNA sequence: TGTGCCAGCAGCCAAGTTAAAGGGGGCACTGAAGCTTTCTTT.

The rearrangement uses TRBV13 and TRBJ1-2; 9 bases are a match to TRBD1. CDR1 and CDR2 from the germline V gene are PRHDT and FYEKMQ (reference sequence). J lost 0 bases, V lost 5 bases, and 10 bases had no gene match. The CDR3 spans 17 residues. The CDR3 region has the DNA TGTGCCAGCAGCATTGGACAGGGGAGAGGCACTAACTATGGCTACACCTTC. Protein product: CASSIGQGRGTNYGYTF.

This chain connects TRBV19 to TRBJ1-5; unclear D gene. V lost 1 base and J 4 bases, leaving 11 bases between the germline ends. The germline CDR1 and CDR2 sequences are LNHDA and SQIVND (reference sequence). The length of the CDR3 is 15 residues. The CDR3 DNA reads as TGTGCCAGTAGTATAGGACGGACTCTAAATCAGCCCCAGCATTTT. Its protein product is CASSIGRTLNQPQHF.